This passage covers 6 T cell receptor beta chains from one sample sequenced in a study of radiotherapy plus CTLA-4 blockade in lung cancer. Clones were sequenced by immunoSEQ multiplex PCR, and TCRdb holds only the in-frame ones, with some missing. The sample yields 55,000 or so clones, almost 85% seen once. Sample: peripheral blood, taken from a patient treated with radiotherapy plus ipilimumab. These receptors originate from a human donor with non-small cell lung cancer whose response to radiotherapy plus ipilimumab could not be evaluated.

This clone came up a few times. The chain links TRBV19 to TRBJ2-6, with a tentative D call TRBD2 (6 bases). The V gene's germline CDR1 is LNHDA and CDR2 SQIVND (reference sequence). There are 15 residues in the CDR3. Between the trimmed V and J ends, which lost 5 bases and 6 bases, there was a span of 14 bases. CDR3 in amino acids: CASSVRGGLANVLTF. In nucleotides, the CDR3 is TGTGCCAGTAGTGTAAGGGGAGGTTTGGCCAACGTCCTGACTTTC.

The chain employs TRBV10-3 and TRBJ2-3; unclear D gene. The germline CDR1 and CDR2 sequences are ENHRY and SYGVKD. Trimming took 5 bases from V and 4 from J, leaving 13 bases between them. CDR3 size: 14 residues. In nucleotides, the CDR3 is TGTGCCATCAGTTCTAGGCCAGCCCCAGATACGCAGTATTTT. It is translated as CAISSRPAPDTQYF.

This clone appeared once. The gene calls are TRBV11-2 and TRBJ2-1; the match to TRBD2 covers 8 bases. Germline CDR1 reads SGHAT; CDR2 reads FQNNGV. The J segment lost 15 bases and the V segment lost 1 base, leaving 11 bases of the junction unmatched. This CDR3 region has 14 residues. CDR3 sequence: CASSLGGAVAGPFF. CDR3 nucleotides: TGTGCCAGCAGCTTAGGGGGTGCGGTAGCGGGACCGTTCTTC.

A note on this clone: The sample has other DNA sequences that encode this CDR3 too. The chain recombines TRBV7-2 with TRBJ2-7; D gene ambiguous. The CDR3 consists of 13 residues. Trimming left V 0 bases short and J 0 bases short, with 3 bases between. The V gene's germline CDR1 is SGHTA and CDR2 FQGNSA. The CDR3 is CASSLARSYEQYF. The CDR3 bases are TGTGCCAGCAGCTTAGCCCGCTCCTACGAGCAGTACTTC.

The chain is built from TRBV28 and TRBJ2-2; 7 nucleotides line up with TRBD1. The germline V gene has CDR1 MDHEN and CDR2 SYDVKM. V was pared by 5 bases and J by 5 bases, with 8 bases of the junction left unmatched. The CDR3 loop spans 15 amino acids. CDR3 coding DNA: TGTGCCAGCAGTGGAGACAGGGTTCGTACCGGGGAGCTGTTTTTT. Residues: CASSGDRVRTGELFF.

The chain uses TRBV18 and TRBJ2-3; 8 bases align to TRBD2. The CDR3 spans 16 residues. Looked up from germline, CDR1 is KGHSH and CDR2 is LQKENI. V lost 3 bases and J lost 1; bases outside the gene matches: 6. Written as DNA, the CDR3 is TGTGCCAGCTCACCCGGGGGGGCCTGGGGCACAGATACGCAGTATTTT. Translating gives CASSPGGAWGTDTQYF.